Included here is one T cell receptor (beta chain) sequence, with context. These data are taken from a study of blood T cell repertoires in COVID-19. Study-wide background: T cells, B-cell-depleted T cells, or PBMCs supplied cDNA or gDNA.

Measured with immunoSEQ multiplex PCR; TCRdb has only the in-frame clones, and not every one. The sample has about 240,000 clones, more than 70% seen once; the top ten hold roughly an eighth. This sequence originates from a man of 80 years or more with acute or convalescent COVID-19. The specimen sequenced was peripheral blood.

CDR3 protein: CASSLWTASRPYEQYF. The CDR3 region has the DNA TGTGCCAGCAGTTTATGGACAGCGTCCAGGCCCTACGAGCAGTACTTC. The rearrangement joins TRBV28 to TRBJ2-7; maybe TRBD1 (5 bases). The germline V gene has CDR1 MDHEN and CDR2 SYDVKM. The CDR3 has 16 residues. Trimming cost V 0 bases and J 2 bases, with 14 bases left between them. Looking up the rest from reference TRBV28 and TRBJ2-7 gives the full variable domain: DVKVTQSSRYLVKRTGEKVFLECVQDMDHENMFWYRQDPGLGLRLIYFSYDVKMKEKGDIPEGYSVSREKKERFSLILESASTNQTSMYLCASSLWTASRPYEQYFGPGTRLTVT.